The 10 T cell receptor beta chains given below trace back to one sample, sequenced in a study of shared clonotypes between healthy human individuals. Clones were read by immunoSEQ multiplex PCR, and TCRdb kept only the in-frame ones, dropping some. The sample lists about 640,000 clones; roughly 78% were seen once. Sequenced sample: memory CD4+ T cells sorted from blood. Noted subset: CD45RA-negative fraction. These receptors all stem from a woman younger than 45 in good health.

The V gene is TRBV7-9, the J gene TRBJ2-5, with D tentatively TRBD1 or TRBD2 (6 bases each). V lost 7 bases and J 5 bases, leaving 20 bases between the germline ends. From germline, CDR1 is SEHNR and CDR2 FQNEAQ (reference sequence). The CDR3 is 15 amino acids. The CDR3 region is CASTLWRGAGETQYF. Written as DNA, the CDR3 is TGTGCCAGCACCCTCTGGAGGGGGGCCGGGGAGACCCAGTACTTC.

The genes are TRBV2 and TRBJ2-1; 10 positions match TRBD2. The CDR3 loop spans 17 amino acids. Germline V lookup: CDR1 SNHLY, CDR2 FYNNEI. The V and J ends lost 3 bases and 2 bases, in that order; junction bases with no gene match: 7. CDR3 DNA sequence: TGTGCCAGCAGTGAGCAACTAGCGGGAATCACCTACAATGAGCAGTTCTTC. Translation gives CASSEQLAGITYNEQFF. Drawing the rest from reference TRBV2 and TRBJ2-1, the complete variable domain is EPEVTQTPSHQVTQMGQEVILRCVPISNHLYFYWYRQILGQKVEFLVSFYNNEISEKSEIFDDQFSVERPDGSNFTLKIRSTKLEDSAMYFCASSEQLAGITYNEQFFGPGTRLTVL.

V usage is TRBV10-1 and J usage is TRBJ1-1; D is possibly TRBD1 (5 bases). CDR1 is WNHNN and CDR2 is SYGVQD in the germline V gene (reference sequence). The V end lost 6 bases, the J end lost 4 bases, and 15 bases lay between the germline ends. The CDR3 extends over 14 amino acids. The CDR3 reads CASRDSGGGTEAFF. The CDR3 DNA follows: TGCGCCAGCAGGGACTCCGGGGGGGGCACTGAAGCTTTCTTT.

The chain carries TRBV27 and TRBJ2-1; possibly TRBD1 for D (6 bases). V was clipped by 5 bases and J by 4 bases, with 18 bases between them. The germline gives CDR1 MNHEY, CDR2 SMNVEV (reference sequence). This CDR3 spans 16 amino acids. The CDR3 coding sequence is TGTGCCAGCAGTGGACTGACAGGCCGGAGGTACAATGAGCAGTTCTTC. This translates into CASSGLTGRRYNEQFF.

Only a few counts were recorded for this clone. The sample has other DNA sequences that encode this CDR3 too. The chain carries TRBV5-1 and TRBJ1-1; TRBD1 matches at 8 bases. The V gene end was trimmed by 4 bases and the J gene end by 0 bases; junction bases not matched to a gene: 2. In germline, CDR1 is SGHRS, CDR2 YFSETQ. The CDR3 spans 14 residues. DNA of the CDR3: TGCGCCAGCAGCCTACAGGGGGTGAACACTGAAGCTTTCTTT. Residues: CASSLQGVNTEAFF.

The J gene is TRBJ1-1, the V gene TRBV6-5; D gene uncertain. The length of the CDR3 is 13 residues. CDR1 and CDR2 (germline): MNHEY, SVGAGI. The V end was cut by 4 bases, the J end by 1 base, with 7 bases between. CDR3 in amino acids: CASSSVTNTEAFF. DNA for the CDR3: TGTGCCAGCAGTTCGGTAACGAACACTGAAGCTTTCTTT.

This clone was picked up a small number of times. The chain has TRBV5-4 and TRBJ2-3, with D hard to call. The V gene's germline CDR1 is SGHNT and CDR2 YYREEE (reference sequence). There are 16 residues in the CDR3. Trimming took 2 bases from V and 2 from J, leaving 15 bases between them. As DNA, the CDR3 is TGTGCCAGCAGCTTTAAGGCGTCCCTGGTCACAGATACGCAGTATTTT. Protein sequence: CASSFKASLVTDTQYF.

V is TRBV6-1 and J is TRBJ2-5; perhaps TRBD2 as D (6 bases). The germline V and J ends were trimmed by 7 bases and 0 bases, with 12 bases remaining between them. Per the germline V gene, CDR1 is MNHNS and CDR2 is SASEGT. CDR3 length: 14 amino acids. CDR3 DNA: TGTGCCAGCACGGCGGACTACAACCAAGAGACCCAGTACTTC. Its protein is CASTADYNQETQYF.

This clone was counted at least ten times. This chain links TRBV27 with TRBJ2-3; D remains ambiguous. Germline lookup yields CDR1 MNHEY and CDR2 SMNVEV (reference sequence). Trimming removed 5 bases from V and 2 bases from J, with 5 bases in between. The CDR3 has 12 residues. The CDR3 region has the DNA TGTGCCAGCAGTCATAACACAGATACGCAGTATTTT. Amino acids: CASSHNTDTQYF.

This clone was detected a few times. This chain links TRBV5-1 with TRBJ1-2; D is uncertain. Trimming left V 1 base short and J 3 bases short, with 7 bases between. Germline CDR1 is SGHRS and CDR2 is YFSETQ. The CDR3 totals 13 residues. CDR3 region: CASSLLTDYGYTF. Here the CDR3 DNA reads TGCGCCAGCAGCTTGTTGACGGACTATGGCTACACCTTC.